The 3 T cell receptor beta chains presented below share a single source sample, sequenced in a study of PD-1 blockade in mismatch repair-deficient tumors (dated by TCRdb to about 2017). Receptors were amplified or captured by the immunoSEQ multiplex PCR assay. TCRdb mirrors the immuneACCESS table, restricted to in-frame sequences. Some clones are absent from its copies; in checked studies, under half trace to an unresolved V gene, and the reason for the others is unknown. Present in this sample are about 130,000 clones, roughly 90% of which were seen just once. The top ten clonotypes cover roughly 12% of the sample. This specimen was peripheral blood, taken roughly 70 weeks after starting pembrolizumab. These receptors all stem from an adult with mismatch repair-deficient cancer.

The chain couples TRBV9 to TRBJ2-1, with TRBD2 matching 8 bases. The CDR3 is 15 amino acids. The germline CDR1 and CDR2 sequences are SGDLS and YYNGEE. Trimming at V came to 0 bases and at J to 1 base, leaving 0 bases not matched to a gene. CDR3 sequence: CASSVAGGSYNEQFF. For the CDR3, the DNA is TGTGCCAGCAGCGTAGCGGGAGGGTCCTACAATGAGCAGTTCTTC.

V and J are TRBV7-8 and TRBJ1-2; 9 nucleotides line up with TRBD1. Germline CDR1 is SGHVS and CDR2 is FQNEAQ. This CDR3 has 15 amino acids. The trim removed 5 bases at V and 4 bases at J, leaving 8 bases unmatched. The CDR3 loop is CASSPHRGHGYGYTF. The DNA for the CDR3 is TGTGCCAGCAGCCCGCACAGGGGGCATGGCTATGGCTACACCTTC.

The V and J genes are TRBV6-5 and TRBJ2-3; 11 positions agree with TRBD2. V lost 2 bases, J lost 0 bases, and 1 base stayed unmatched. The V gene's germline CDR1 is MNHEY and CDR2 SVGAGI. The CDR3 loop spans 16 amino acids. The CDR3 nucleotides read TGTGCCAGCAGTTACGTAGCGGGAGGGAGCACAGATACGCAGTATTTT. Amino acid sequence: CASSYVAGGSTDTQYF.